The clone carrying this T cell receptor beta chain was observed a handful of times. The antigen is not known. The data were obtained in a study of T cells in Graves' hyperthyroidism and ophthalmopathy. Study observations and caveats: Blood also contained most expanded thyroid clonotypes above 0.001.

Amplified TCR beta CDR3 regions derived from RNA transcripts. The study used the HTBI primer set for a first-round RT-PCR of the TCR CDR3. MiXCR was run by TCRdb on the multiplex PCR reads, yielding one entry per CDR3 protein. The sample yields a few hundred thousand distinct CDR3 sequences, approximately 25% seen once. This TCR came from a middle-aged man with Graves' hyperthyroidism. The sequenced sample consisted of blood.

Here the CDR3 reads CASSPPRRTEAFF. CDR3 DNA: TGTGCCAGCTCACCACCGAGACGCACTGAAGCTTTCTTT. This chain links TRBV18 with TRBJ1-1; D not certain. CDR1 and CDR2 (germline): KGHSH, LQKENI. The CDR3 runs to 13 residues. Trimming removed 0 bases from V and 4 bases from J, with 6 bases in between. Based on the CDR3 plus reference TRBV18 and TRBJ1-1, the full variable domain is NAGVMQNPRHLVRRRGQEARLRCSPMKGHSHVYWYRQLPEEGLKFMVYLQKENIIDESGMPKERFSAEFPKEGPSILRIQQVVRGDSAAYFCASSPPRRTEAFFGQGTRLTVV.